This is a list of T cell receptor beta chains from one sample in a study of Graves' ophthalmopathy and Graves' hyperthyroidism. TCRdb re-analysed the multiplex PCR reads in MiXCR, keeping a single row per CDR3 protein. The table has around 1,200,000 distinct CDR3 sequences, about 40% seen once. The sample was peripheral blood or thyroid tissue (not recorded which). Receptor source: an adult man with Graves' hyperthyroidism. Each CDR3 is given with its conserved first and last residue.

CASANGGGYNSPLHF TRBJ1-6 TRBV9
CASSEGGQGYEQYF TRBJ2-7 TRBV9
CSASSHESSYEQYF TRBJ2-7 TRBV20-1
CASSSETGNTEAFF TRBJ1-1 TRBV6-6
CASSPGHGNSNQPQHF TRBJ1-5 TRBV19
CASSSSGQVWQPQHF TRBJ1-5 TRBV7-2
CASSDFGGNSYEQYF TRBJ2-7 TRBV15
CASSLDGQGSYEQYF TRBJ2-7 TRBV5-1
CASSVDPTGRPQHF TRBJ1-5 TRBV9
CASSSRKTKQLMKNCFF TRBJ1-4 TRBV19
CAVRQANSPLHF TRBJ1-6 TRBV7-9